Listed below are T cell receptor beta chains from one sample, sequenced in a study of blood T cell repertoires in COVID-19. Profiling relied on immunoSEQ multiplex PCR, and the TCRdb table lists in-frame clones only, not all of them. The repertoire has approximately 140,000 clones, about 80% of them found once; the top ten carry approximately 3.6%. The sequenced sample consisted of peripheral blood. The receptors stem from a man between 60 and 75 years old with acute or convalescent COVID-19. Both conserved end residues are trimmed from each CDR3. Fields, in order: clone size, J gene, V gene, D gene, CDR3 protein. A D gene is named only where the DNA matches it firmly. Rows may omit the clone size; those that give it use once, few, many or a size class.

abundance: few; j_gene: TRBJ1-1; v_gene: TRBV10-1; d_gene: TRBD1; CDR3aa: ASRAAHRGDMNTEAF
abundance: NA; j_gene: TRBJ2-4; v_gene: TRBV2; d_gene: NA; CDR3aa: SVGGLAKNIQY
abundance: NA; j_gene: TRBJ1-3; v_gene: TRBV5-1; d_gene: TRBD1; CDR3aa: ASSAPGGISPGNTIY
abundance: NA; j_gene: TRBJ1-2; v_gene: TRBV12-3/TRBV12-4; d_gene: NA; CDR3aa: ASRETLHGYT
abundance: NA; j_gene: TRBJ2-3; v_gene: TRBV3-1/TRBV3-2; d_gene: NA; CDR3aa: ASSPPGEDTQY
abundance: NA; j_gene: TRBJ1-1; v_gene: TRBV27; d_gene: NA; CDR3aa: ASSLLGGLGEAF
abundance: NA; j_gene: TRBJ2-3; v_gene: TRBV5-4; d_gene: TRBD2; CDR3aa: ASRRTGSGTSGRTDTQY
abundance: NA; j_gene: TRBJ1-2; v_gene: TRBV28; d_gene: TRBD1; CDR3aa: ASRTGQGGYGYT
abundance: NA; j_gene: TRBJ2-1; v_gene: TRBV19; d_gene: TRBD1; CDR3aa: ASSIGDRGSYNEQF
abundance: NA; j_gene: TRBJ1-4; v_gene: TRBV19; d_gene: NA; CDR3aa: ASMALRNEKLF
abundance: NA; j_gene: TRBJ1-5; v_gene: TRBV6-5; d_gene: NA; CDR3aa: ATGLSGKKDQPQH
abundance: NA; j_gene: TRBJ2-7; v_gene: TRBV5-1; d_gene: NA; CDR3aa: ASTGQLPPYEQY
abundance: NA; j_gene: TRBJ2-1; v_gene: TRBV24-1; d_gene: TRBD1; CDR3aa: ATSGLKTGASYNEQF
abundance: NA; j_gene: TRBJ2-7; v_gene: TRBV5-4; d_gene: TRBD2; CDR3aa: ASSALAGAYYEQY
abundance: NA; j_gene: TRBJ2-2; v_gene: TRBV9; d_gene: TRBD1; CDR3aa: ASSVGKGTANTGELF
abundance: NA; j_gene: TRBJ2-7; v_gene: TRBV7-9; d_gene: NA; CDR3aa: ASSSQGFSYEQY